One and the same sample provided the 32 T cell receptor beta chains below, sequenced in a study. The sorted Tregs were CD4+CD25+CD127-/low cells. TCRdb ran MiXCR on the 5' RACE reads and lists one entry per CDR3 protein. Here the sample spans approximately 10,000 distinct CDR3 sequences, around a third being singletons. Material for sequencing was Tregs sorted from blood. These receptors were collected from a female donor with breast cancer.

This clonotype was counted between two and nine times. The V gene is TRBV7-6, the J gene TRBJ2-3; TRBD1 aligns across 8 bases. The CDR3 length is 15 residues. Germline values: CDR1 SGHVS, CDR2 FNYEAQ. V lost 1 base and J lost 4; bases outside the gene matches: 4. The CDR3 here is CASSLGQGLADTQYF. The CDR3 nucleotides read TGTGCCAGCAGCTTAGGACAGGGGCTGGCAGATACGCAGTATTTT.

The table lists this clonotype with a few counts. This rearrangement joins TRBV28 to TRBJ1-1; possibly TRBD1 for D (6 bases). The CDR3 runs to 14 residues. Germline V gene lookup returns CDR1 MDHEN and CDR2 SYDVKM. Trimming left V 5 bases short and J 3 bases short, with 13 bases between. The chain's CDR3 is CASSGGGHYTEAFF. The CDR3, as DNA: TGTGCCAGCAGTGGGGGGGGGCATTACACTGAAGCTTTCTTT.

The CDR3 region is CSVASPSYGYTF. The CDR3 nucleotides read TGCAGCGTTGCTTCTCCCAGCTATGGCTACACCTTC. The V gene is TRBV29-1, the J gene TRBJ1-2; D unresolved. This CDR3 is 12 amino acids long. V lost 4 bases and J lost 4, with 10 bases in between. The germline V gene has CDR1 SQVTM and CDR2 ANQGSEA.

This rearrangement joins TRBV27 to TRBJ1-5; no firm D call. The CDR3 totals 16 residues. Germline assignment: CDR1 MNHEY and CDR2 SMNVEV (reference sequence). Trimming removed 0 bases at V and 6 bases at J, with 15 bases between. The CDR3 spells CASSLSPPGPTQPQHF. The CDR3 DNA follows: TGTGCCAGCAGTTTATCACCCCCGGGTCCCACTCAGCCCCAGCATTTT.

With regard to this clonotype: An end of the junction differs from the germline gene, which may be a read error. The chain is built from TRBV12-3 or TRBV12-4 and TRBJ2-1; D is perhaps TRBD2 (7 bases). There are 15 residues in the CDR3. The CDR3 DNA reads TGTGCCAGCAGTTTAGAGACAAGGGGGGGAAATGAGCAGATCTTC. This codes for CASSLETRGGNEQIF.

Turning to this clonotype: A much more abundant neighbour one base away suggests this may be a read error. The CDR3 DNA is TGTGCCAGCAGTGACGGCAGGAACACTGAAGCTTTCTTT. It codes for CASSDGRNTEAFF. This chain links TRBV6-5 with TRBJ1-1; D call uncertain. V was pared by 5 bases and J by 1 base, with 8 bases between. The V gene's germline CDR1 is MNHEY and CDR2 SVGAGI. The CDR3 is made up of 13 amino acids.

The gene calls are TRBV6-5 and TRBJ2-5; D not certain. With 3 bases removed from V and 5 bases from J, the gap between germline ends came to 10 bases. Germline CDR1 is MNHEY and CDR2 is SVGAGI. This CDR3 has 13 amino acids. CDR3 loop: CASSYLGWETQYF. CDR3 DNA sequence: TGTGCCAGCAGTTATCTGGGTTGGGAGACCCAGTACTTC.

The V gene is TRBV29-1, the J gene TRBJ1-1; D gene unclear. Germline-derived CDR1 and CDR2 are SQVTM and ANQGSEA. The ends were cut back, 7 bases at V and 6 bases at J, with 9 bases in the middle. The CDR3 has 10 amino acids. In nucleotides, the CDR3 is TGCAGCGCCAGACGGTCTGAAGCTTTCTTT. Its protein is CSARRSEAFF. Full variable domain (remainder filled in from reference TRBV29-1 and TRBJ1-1): SAVISQKPSRDICQRGTSLTIQCQVDSQVTMMFWYRQQPGQSLTLIATANQGSEATYESGFVIDKFPISRPNLTFSTLTVSNMSPEDSSIYLCSARRSEAFFGQGTRLTVV.

This clonotype was counted only a few times. The chain couples TRBV4-3 to TRBJ2-1; D is possibly TRBD1 or TRBD2 (7 bases each). Trimming stripped 4 bases from V and 4 bases from J, with 11 bases between. Germline CDR1 and CDR2: LGHNA and YSLEER. The CDR3 loop spans 14 amino acids. The chain's CDR3 is CASSLQGGYNEQFF. The CDR3 DNA is TGCGCCAGCAGCCTCCAGGGGGGGTACAATGAGCAGTTCTTC.

This clonotype appeared a few times. The V call is TRBV7-3, the J call TRBJ2-5; perhaps TRBD2 as D (6 bases). CDR3 size: 13 residues. Germline V gives CDR1 SGHTA, CDR2 FQGTGA. Trimming removed 5 bases from V and 4 bases from J, with 11 bases in between. The CDR3 region is CASSPMGGETQYF. The CDR3 coding sequence is TGTGCCAGCAGCCCCATGGGGGGAGAGACCCAGTACTTC.

By frequency in the sample, this clonotype is medium-sized. The V gene is TRBV4-2, the J gene TRBJ1-2; 8 bases match TRBD1. The CDR3 has 17 amino acids. V was clipped by 0 bases and J by 5 bases; unmatched bases: 11. Germline V lookup: CDR1 LGHNA, CDR2 YNFKEQ. CDR3 DNA: TGTGCCAGCAGCCAAGATAACTGGACAGGGCCCAAGTATGGCTACACCTTC. It is translated as CASSQDNWTGPKYGYTF.

The chain combines TRBV30 with TRBJ1-2; D unresolved. V lost 1 base, J lost 12 bases, and 9 bases lay in between. Germline values: CDR1 GTSNPN, CDR2 SVGIG (reference sequence). This CDR3 has 10 residues. CDR3 DNA: TGTGCCTGGAGTGGGACGCGAAACACCTTC. This codes for CAWSGTRNTF.

V and J are TRBV20-1 and TRBJ2-1, with 15 bases that match TRBD2. Germline lookup yields CDR1 DFQATT and CDR2 SNEGSKA (reference sequence). The junction had 6 bases not matched to a gene; V was cut back by 4 bases and J by 8 bases. The CDR3 sequence is 15 residues long. The CDR3 region has the DNA TGCAGTGCTACACGGTGGACTAGCGGGAGGGATGAGCAGTTCTTC. As protein: CSATRWTSGRDEQFF.

This chain connects TRBV7-2 to TRBJ2-1, with 12 positions matching TRBD2. V gave up 5 bases and J gave up 3 bases; unmatched junction bases: 14. The length of the CDR3 is 19 residues. Germline CDR1 and CDR2: SGHTA and FQGNSA. As DNA, the CDR3 is TGTGCCAGCAGCGCCAATCCCGAGACTAGCGGGAGTATCTACAATGAGCAGTTCTTC. Its protein is CASSANPETSGSIYNEQFF.

This clonotype was seen just once. A much larger clonotype is one base distant, so this may be a read error. The chain carries TRBV29-1 and TRBJ2-3; a possible D gene is TRBD1 (6 bases). This CDR3 contains 12 residues. The germline V gene encodes CDR1 SQVTM and CDR2 ANQGSEA. Between the trimmed V and J ends, which lost 8 bases and 8 bases, there was a span of 17 bases. The CDR3 nucleotides are TGCAGCCTCAAGACAGGACCTGTTACGCAGTATTTT. Its protein product is CSLKTGPVTQYF.

The rearrangement links TRBV15 to TRBJ2-3; D is undetermined. Germline V gives CDR1 LNHNV, CDR2 YYDKDF (reference sequence). The CDR3 is 13 residues long. The V end was cut by 0 bases, the J end by 2 bases, with 3 bases between. CDR3 loop: CATSRESTDTQYF. CDR3 DNA sequence: TGTGCCACCAGCAGAGAATCCACAGATACGCAGTATTTT.

The chain carries TRBV20-1 and TRBJ2-7; 8 bases fit TRBD1. This CDR3 spans 12 amino acids. Germline V gene data show CDR1 as DFQATT and CDR2 as SNEGSKA (reference sequence). The junction had 4 bases not matched to a gene; V was cut back by 5 bases and J by 4 bases. The CDR3: CSASTGGYEQYF. The CDR3, as DNA: TGCAGTGCTTCAACAGGGGGGTACGAGCAGTACTTC.

V gene TRBV5-4 combines with J gene TRBJ2-4; D gene uncertain. Germline V gene lookup returns CDR1 SGHNT and CDR2 YYREEE (reference sequence). V lost 3 bases to trimming and J lost 7 bases, with 8 bases between them. The CDR3 spans 12 residues. As DNA, the CDR3 is TGTGCCAGCAGCTACATAGGGAACATTCAGTACTTC. Translated, it gives CASSYIGNIQYF.

This clonotype has only a few counts. The gene calls are TRBV6-1 and TRBJ1-4, with D possibly matching TRBD1 (5 bases). The germline gives CDR1 MNHNS, CDR2 SASEGT. The CDR3 length is 15 residues. The ends were cut back, 4 bases at V and 4 bases at J, with 13 bases in the middle. Written as DNA, the CDR3 is TGTGCCAGCAGTGCGCAGGACACTGATAATGAAAAACTGTTTTTT. It is translated as CASSAQDTDNEKLFF.

This clonotype rates as medium-sized. V usage is TRBV20-1 and J usage is TRBJ2-1; 12 nucleotides align to TRBD2. In germline, CDR1 is DFQATT, CDR2 SNEGSKA (reference sequence). The CDR3 has 16 amino acids. V was clipped by 3 bases and J by 9 bases; unmatched bases: 12. The CDR3 DNA sequence: TGCAGTGCTAGTCCGTCTAGCGGGAGGGGTTCCGGTGAGCAGTTCTTC. Its translation: CSASPSSGRGSGEQFF.

The V gene is TRBV4-3, the J gene TRBJ2-7; TRBD1 agrees at 8 bases. This CDR3 has 15 residues. Per the germline V gene, CDR1 is LGHNA and CDR2 is YSLEER. With 3 bases clipped from V and 6 bases from J, the junction kept 10 bases outside the gene matches. CDR3 loop: CASSQSPGQVPEQYF. Here the CDR3 DNA reads TGCGCCAGCAGCCAGAGTCCGGGACAGGTACCCGAGCAGTACTTC.

This clonotype has just a few counts. The gene calls are TRBV3-1 and TRBJ1-6; D is uncertain. V lost 2 bases, J lost 3 bases, and 2 bases lay in between. The CDR3 runs 13 residues. The germline gives CDR1 LGHDT, CDR2 YNNKEL (reference sequence). The CDR3 protein is CASSQHYNSPLHF. Written as DNA, the CDR3 is TGTGCCAGCAGCCAACACTATAATTCACCCCTCCACTTT.

This clonotype was seen only a few times. The CDR3: CASSAANNQPQHF. The DNA for the CDR3 is TGTGCCAGCAGTGCCGCTAACAATCAGCCCCAGCATTTT. The J gene is TRBJ1-5, the V gene TRBV6-1; D is unresolved. This CDR3 comprises 13 residues. Germline CDR1 is MNHNS and CDR2 is SASEGT. Trimming removed 4 bases at V and 3 bases at J, with 7 bases between.

In this sample, this clonotype is medium-sized (0.01 to 0.1%). This chain connects TRBV7-2 to TRBJ1-6, with TRBD1 as a possible D gene (5 bases). The ends were cut back, 5 bases at V and 10 bases at J, with 15 bases in the middle. CDR3 length: 14 residues. Germline CDR1 and CDR2: SGHTA and FQGNSA. The CDR3 nucleotides are TGTGCCAGCAGCCGGGACTCCCCGAGCTCACCCCTCCACTTT. It is translated as CASSRDSPSSPLHF.

V usage is TRBV7-9 and J usage is TRBJ2-7, with D perhaps matching TRBD2 (5 bases). V lost 5 bases and J 0 bases, leaving 14 bases between the germline ends. The CDR3 runs 15 residues. Germline values: CDR1 SEHNR, CDR2 FQNEAQ (reference sequence). The CDR3 sequence is CASSQPGSSSYEQYV. The CDR3 bases are TGTGCCAGCAGCCAACCGGGGTCTAGCTCCTACGAGCAGTACGTC.

The chain recombines TRBV5-5 with TRBJ1-3; D not certain. Looked up from germline, CDR1 is SGHKS and CDR2 is YYEKEE (reference sequence). This CDR3 is 13 amino acids long. V was shortened by 0 bases and J by 16 bases, with 17 bases between the two germline ends. CDR3 bases: TGTGCCAGCAGCTTGGGTTCAGAGGCCACTCGGTATTTT. The encoded protein is CASSLGSEATRYF.

V gene TRBV5-1 combines with J gene TRBJ2-7; possible D gene TRBD1, 6 bases. In germline, CDR1 is SGHRS, CDR2 YFSETQ. Trimming took 2 bases from V and 2 from J, leaving 11 bases between them. The CDR3 extends over 14 amino acids. CDR3: CASSFGGSTYEQYF. CDR3 nucleotides: TGCGCCAGCAGCTTTGGGGGCAGTACCTACGAGCAGTACTTC.

This clonotype was detected a few times. A read error may explain this, as a much larger clone is one base away. The chain combines TRBV2 with TRBJ2-3; D gene uncertain. In germline, CDR1 is SNHLY, CDR2 FYNNEI. Trimming stripped 6 bases from V and 2 bases from J, with 15 bases between. The CDR3 runs to 15 residues. The CDR3 here is CASRYRAEFTDTQYF. In DNA, the CDR3 is TGTGCCAGCAGATATCGGGCGGAGTTCACAGATACGCAGTATTTT.

The chain employs TRBV4-1 and TRBJ2-7; D is tentatively TRBD1 or TRBD2 (6 bases each). CDR1 MGHRA and CDR2 YSYEKL come from the germline V gene. Deletions cut 0 bases from V and 9 bases from J, with 21 bases between. The CDR3 has 16 residues. CDR3 sequence reads: CASSQDLGRQGIGQYF. In DNA, the CDR3 is TGCGCCAGCAGCCAAGATCTAGGGAGGCAGGGGATCGGGCAGTACTTC.

Remarks on this clonotype: Being one base from a much bigger clone, this may be a read error. This chain uses TRBV20-1 with TRBJ1-2; 7 bases are shared with TRBD1. Trimming cost V 5 bases and J 4 bases; bases outside gene matches: 7. The CDR3 is made up of 13 amino acids. Germline-derived CDR1 and CDR2 are DFQATT and SNEGSKA (reference sequence). The CDR3 loop is CSAPNRGAYGYTF. The CDR3 region has the DNA TGCAGTGCTCCGAACAGGGGTGCCTATGGCTACACCTTC.

V is TRBV5-4 and J is TRBJ2-7; D tentatively reads TRBD1 or TRBD2 (5 bases each). The V gene's germline CDR1 is SGHNT and CDR2 YYREEE (reference sequence). V dropped 2 bases and J dropped 1 base, with 16 bases sitting between them. The CDR3 is 16 amino acids. The CDR3 spells CASSLGLASGSYEQYF. CDR3 in DNA: TGTGCCAGCAGCTTAGGCCTAGCCTCAGGGTCCTACGAGCAGTACTTC.

Turning to this clonotype: A much larger clone sits a single nucleotide away, making a read error possible. The chain is built from TRBV5-1 and TRBJ2-7, with TRBD2 as a possible D gene (5 bases). Germline CDR1 reads SGHRS; CDR2 reads YFSETQ. This CDR3 is built from 12 residues. The V and J ends lost 5 bases and 6 bases respectively, with 12 bases between them. The CDR3 DNA is TGCGCCAGCAGATCGACCGGAGGCGAGCAGTACGTC. The encoded protein is CASRSTGGEQYV.